This T cell receptor (beta chain) was profiled in a study of CD8 T cells in Susac syndrome. The study sequenced TCR beta in blood CD8+ and CD4+ T cells. J lost 2 bases, V lost 3 bases, and 6 bases had no gene match. Germline V gene lookup returns CDR1 DFQATT and CDR2 SNEGSKA (reference sequence). The CDR3 length is 14 residues. A quantity of roughly 0.5 to 1 ug RNA underwent reverse transcription using random hexamers. TCRdb analysed the immunoSEQ multiplex PCR reads with MiXCR anew, one entry per CDR3 protein. The sample records roughly 120,000 distinct CDR3 sequences, 90% to 95% being singletons. The sequence derives from a human donor with multiple sclerosis. J is TRBJ1-2 and V is TRBV20-1; 7 nucleotides agree with TRBD1. The sequenced sample was CD4+ T cells from PBMCs. CDR3 DNA sequence: TGCAGTGCTAGGCGGCAGGGGGAAAACTATGGCTACACCTTC. It translates to CSARRQGENYGYTF.